The 16 T cell receptor beta chains presented below share a single source sample, sequenced in a study of T cell changes during pregnancy in multiple sclerosis. TCRdb's table, derived via immunoSEQ multiplex PCR, lists solely in-frame clones and lacks some. This sample has 35,000 to 40,000 clones; about nine tenths occur once, and the top ten carry 5.5% to 7%. This specimen was CD8+ T cells from peripheral blood mononuclear cells, taken in the second trimester of pregnancy. The receptors here all came from a female donor with multiple sclerosis, enrolled in a pregnancy study.

There are a few counts of this clone. The genes are TRBV29-1 and TRBJ1-1; D is uncertain. This CDR3 has 11 residues. Trimming took off 7 bases at V and 0 bases at J, with 6 bases between the two ends. The germline V gene has CDR1 SQVTM and CDR2 ANQGSEA. DNA of the CDR3: TGCAGCGGGGCCTTGAACACTGAAGCTTTCTTT. Amino acids: CSGALNTEAFF.

V usage is TRBV11-1 and J usage is TRBJ2-3, with 8 bases lining up with TRBD2. With V trimmed by 3 bases and J by 3 bases, 5 bases remained unmatched. This CDR3 has 15 amino acids. Germline V CDR1 and CDR2: SGHAT, FQDESV (reference sequence). The CDR3 nucleotides are TGTGCCAGCAGCTTGTGGGCTAGCGGGACAGATACGCAGTATTTT. It yields the protein CASSLWASGTDTQYF.

The V and J genes are TRBV5-8 and TRBJ2-3; D might be TRBD2 (6 bases). Germline V lookup: CDR1 SGHTS, CDR2 YDEGEE. V was shortened by 0 bases and J by 2 bases, with 13 bases between the two germline ends. The CDR3 runs to 16 residues. The CDR3 DNA is TGTGCCAGCAGCTTGGCTGGGCGGGGATACACAGATACGCAGTATTTT. The encoded protein is CASSLAGRGYTDTQYF. The entire variable domain, with the rest obtained from reference TRBV5-8 and TRBJ2-3, is as follows: EAGVTQSPTHLIKTRGQQATLRCSPISGHTSVYWYQQALGLGLQFLLWYDEGEERNRGNFPPRFSGRQFPNYSSELNVNALELEDSALYLCASSLAGRGYTDTQYFGPGTRLTVL.

The chain has TRBV2 and TRBJ2-5, with 16 nucleotides matching TRBD2. Germline V gives CDR1 SNHLY, CDR2 FYNNEI. The CDR3 consists of 17 residues. The V segment lost 6 bases and the J segment 8 bases; nucleotides outside the gene matches: 12. This CDR3 reads CASRLGLAGGGPGTQYF. The CDR3 DNA reads as TGTGCCAGCAGGTTGGGACTAGCGGGAGGGGGCCCGGGCACCCAGTACTTC.

The V and J genes are TRBV7-9 and TRBJ2-7, with 12 positions matching TRBD2. This CDR3 region has 14 residues. CDR1 and CDR2 (germline): SEHNR, FQNEAQ (reference sequence). The V segment lost 5 bases and the J segment 3 bases; nucleotides outside the gene matches: 2. In DNA form, the CDR3 reads TGTGCCAGCAGCGGACTAGCGGGAAGCTACGAGCAGTACTTC. Protein: CASSGLAGSYEQYF. Based on the CDR3 plus reference TRBV7-9 and TRBJ2-7, the full variable domain is DTGVSQNPRHKITKRGQNVTFRCDPISEHNRLYWYRQTLGQGPEFLTYFQNEAQLEKSRLLSDRFSAERPKGSFSTLEIQRTEQGDSAMYLCASSGLAGSYEQYFGPGTRLTVT.

The V call is TRBV2, the J call TRBJ2-7; 8 positions agree with TRBD1. The trim removed 6 bases at V and 0 bases at J, leaving 7 bases unmatched. Germline CDR1 SNHLY, CDR2 FYNNEI. The CDR3 extends over 15 amino acids. For the CDR3, the DNA is TGTGCCAGCAGCGAAACAGGGGGAAGCTCCTACGAGCAGTACTTC. As protein: CASSETGGSSYEQYF.

V gene TRBV7-2 combines with J gene TRBJ2-7; 9 bases are a match to TRBD1. Losses at the gene ends were 1 base for V and 0 bases for J; bases not matched to a gene: 13. Germline CDR1 and CDR2: SGHTA and FQGNSA. The CDR3 is 19 residues long. This CDR3 is CASSLVLGTGQFSSYEQYF. Here the CDR3 DNA reads TGTGCCAGCAGCTTAGTCCTCGGGACAGGGCAGTTTAGCTCCTACGAGCAGTACTTC.

The gene calls are TRBV6-5 and TRBJ1-5; D ambiguous. This CDR3 contains 13 residues. Per germline, CDR1 MNHEY and CDR2 SVGAGI. V shed 0 bases and J shed 7 bases, with 7 bases lying between them. CDR3 in amino acids: CASSYSRVQPQHF. Here the CDR3 DNA reads TGTGCCAGCAGTTACTCGAGAGTACAGCCCCAGCATTTT.

The chain links TRBV27 to TRBJ2-2; 10 nucleotides agree with TRBD2. Per the germline V gene, CDR1 is MNHEY and CDR2 is SMNVEV (reference sequence). V lost 4 bases and J lost 5; bases outside the gene matches: 13. CDR3 size: 18 residues. In DNA, the CDR3 is TGTGCCAGCAGTTCAAGCGGGAGGGCCGGTTTTGGGACCGGGGAGCTGTTTTTT. Residues: CASSSSGRAGFGTGELFF.

The chain is built from TRBV10-3 and TRBJ1-1; possibly TRBD1 for D (6 bases). The CDR3 totals 15 residues. Trimming shortened V by 4 bases and J by 3 bases, and 15 bases separated the two germline ends. Germline V gives CDR1 ENHRY, CDR2 SYGVKD. As DNA, the CDR3 is TGTGCCATCAGTGGGTGGACAGTGAGACACACTGAAGCTTTCTTT. It codes for CAISGWTVRHTEAFF.

This rearrangement joins TRBV30 to TRBJ2-3, with D perhaps TRBD1 (6 bases). Germline V gives CDR1 GTSNPN, CDR2 SVGIG (reference sequence). The CDR3 loop spans 14 amino acids. V gave up 4 bases and J gave up 1 base, with 12 bases separating them. CDR3 loop: CAWTTTGGTDTQYF. The CDR3, as DNA: TGTGCCTGGACCACGACAGGCGGCACAGATACGCAGTATTTT. Complete variable domain (other parts from reference TRBV30 and TRBJ2-3): SQTIHQWPATLVQPVGSPLSLECTVEGTSNPNLYWYRQAAGRGLQLLFYSVGIGQISSEVPQNLSASRPQDRQFILSSKKLLLSDSGFYLCAWTTTGGTDTQYFGPGTRLTVL.

The chain couples TRBV6-5 to TRBJ1-5; D remains ambiguous. This CDR3 has 15 amino acids. V lost 6 bases, J lost 0 bases, and 12 bases lay in between. CDR1 and CDR2 from the germline V gene are MNHEY and SVGAGI. CDR3 in amino acids: CASSSAPYSNQPQHF. As DNA, the CDR3 is TGTGCCAGCAGCTCCGCACCCTATAGCAATCAGCCCCAGCATTTT.

This rearrangement joins TRBV2 to TRBJ1-4; D may be TRBD1 (6 bases). Germline values: CDR1 SNHLY, CDR2 FYNNEI. The CDR3 has 16 amino acids. V was trimmed by 8 bases and J by 3 bases, leaving 19 bases between them. The CDR3 is CASLAGQDSPNEKLFF. DNA of the CDR3: TGTGCCAGCCTCGCGGGTCAGGACAGCCCTAATGAAAAACTGTTTTTT.

This chain connects TRBV4-1 to TRBJ1-3; 8 bases are a match to TRBD1. Germline loops: CDR1 MGHRA, CDR2 YSYEKL. The CDR3 consists of 16 residues. The V gene end was trimmed by 5 bases and the J gene end by 0 bases; junction bases not matched to a gene: 6. The CDR3 sequence: CASSFRDRNSGNTIYF. DNA for the CDR3: TGCGCCAGCAGCTTCCGGGACAGGAACTCTGGAAACACCATATATTTT.

The V gene is TRBV4-2, the J gene TRBJ1-4; D is uncertain. Trimming cost V 0 bases and J 7 bases, with 15 bases left between them. Germline CDR1 reads LGHNA; CDR2 reads YNFKEQ. The CDR3 sequence is 16 residues long. CDR3 nucleotides: TGTGCCAGCAGCCAAGAAGGCACACCCTCTAGTGAAAAACTGTTTTTT. Translating it yields CASSQEGTPSSEKLFF.

The chain uses TRBV6-5 and TRBJ2-5; tentative D call: TRBD2 (5 bases). The germline V gene has CDR1 MNHEY and CDR2 SVGAGI. Trimming removed 0 bases from V and 7 bases from J, with 9 bases in between. There are 13 residues in the CDR3. The CDR3 DNA is TGTGCCAGCAGTTACTCCGCAGGAGGGACCCAGTACTTC. Amino acids: CASSYSAGGTQYF.